The 22 T cell receptor beta chains presented below share a single source sample, sequenced in a study of cytomegalovirus exposure and HLA in healthy donors. Primers for the PCR totalled 60 Vbeta and 13 Jbeta. Clones were sequenced by immunoSEQ multiplex PCR, and TCRdb holds only the in-frame ones, with some missing. The listing records about 20,000 clones. Sequences were obtained from PBMCs. All receptors derive from a man between 60 and 70 years old in good health and CMV-seropositive.

A note on this clone: An end of the junction differs from the germline gene, which may be a read error. This chain connects TRBV5-4 to TRBJ1-4; D is perhaps TRBD1 (5 bases). The CDR3 consists of 14 residues. CDR1 SGHNT and CDR2 YYREEE come from the germline V gene (reference sequence). CDR3 in amino acids: CASSLGGTKEKLFF. The CDR3 DNA reads as TGTGCCAGCAGCTTGGGGGGGACTAAAGAAAAACTGTTTTTT.

V is TRBV18 and J is TRBJ1-5, with D tentatively TRBD1 (5 bases). CDR1 KGHSH and CDR2 LQKENI come from the germline V gene. V lost 1 base and J lost 4, with 8 bases in between. The CDR3 loop spans 14 amino acids. The CDR3 bases are TGTGCCAGCTCACCACAGGACACGAATCAGCCCCAGCATTTT. Translated: CASSPQDTNQPQHF.

The chain employs TRBV5-6 and TRBJ1-1, with TRBD1 as a possible D gene (5 bases). This CDR3 has 13 amino acids. Germline values: CDR1 SGHDT, CDR2 YYEEEE. V dropped 5 bases and J dropped 4 bases, with 12 bases sitting between them. As DNA, the CDR3 is TGTGCCAGCAGGAACTCCGGGGGCACTGAAGCTTTCTTT. It translates to CASRNSGGTEAFF.

The chain is built from TRBV5-1 and TRBJ1-1, with a weak D call TRBD1 (5 bases). From germline, CDR1 is SGHRS and CDR2 YFSETQ. V shed 4 bases and J shed 6 bases, with 19 bases lying between them. This CDR3 has 15 residues. The CDR3 protein is CASSRQTGESSEAFF. DNA of the CDR3: TGCGCCAGCAGCCGGCAAACAGGTGAGAGTTCTGAAGCTTTCTTT.

This clone registers hyperexpanded by frequency. The chain employs TRBV7-9 and TRBJ2-2; the match to TRBD2 covers 8 bases. CDR1 SEHNR and CDR2 FQNEAQ come from the germline V gene (reference sequence). V dropped 6 bases and J dropped 1; count of bases not matched to a gene: 10. The length of the CDR3 is 17 residues. CDR3 sequence: CASRPLSGTKNTGELFF. The CDR3 nucleotides read TGTGCCAGCAGACCTCTTAGCGGGACTAAGAACACCGGGGAGCTGTTTTTT.

This chain connects TRBV11-2 to TRBJ2-5, with D hard to call. The CDR3 has 17 amino acids. Trimming removed 6 bases from V and 2 bases from J, with 22 bases in between. Germline V lookup: CDR1 SGHAT, CDR2 FQNNGV. The CDR3 loop reads CASRSLSGLPSQETQYF. DNA of the CDR3: TGTGCCAGCAGGTCCCTTTCGGGTCTGCCCTCTCAAGAGACCCAGTACTTC.

This sequence joins TRBV6-1 and TRBJ1-1; TRBD1 agrees at 8 bases. Germline trimming cut 7 bases from V and 2 bases from J; bases unmatched to any gene: 6. In germline, CDR1 is MNHNS, CDR2 SASEGT. This CDR3 region has 14 residues. This chain's CDR3 is CASTFGTGNTEAFF. DNA of the CDR3: TGTGCCAGCACCTTCGGGACAGGAAACACTGAAGCTTTCTTT.

The genes are TRBV5-8 and TRBJ2-4; D gene ambiguous. The CDR3 extends over 18 amino acids. V shed 0 bases and J shed 2 bases, with 18 bases lying between them. CDR1 and CDR2 from the germline V gene are SGHTS and YDEGEE. In DNA form, the CDR3 reads TGTGCCAGCAGCTTGGGCTCGCACGGTGAAGTGACCAAAAACATTCAGTACTTC. It encodes CASSLGSHGEVTKNIQYF.

V gene TRBV7-9 combines with J gene TRBJ2-2, with D tentatively TRBD2 (7 bases). The V gene lost 7 bases and the J gene lost 6 bases, with 24 bases spanning the gap. Germline CDR1 is SEHNR and CDR2 is FQNEAQ (reference sequence). This CDR3 has 17 residues. CDR3 nucleotide sequence: TGTGCCAGCACCTTGCTTGGGGGCGGGAGCGGAGCCGGGGAGCTGTTTTTT. Amino acids: CASTLLGGGSGAGELFF.

The rearrangement joins TRBV5-1 to TRBJ1-1, with TRBD1 identical over 7 bases. The CDR3 runs 17 residues. Unmatched junction bases numbered 15, after V lost 0 bases and J lost 7 bases. The germline V gene encodes CDR1 SGHRS and CDR2 YFSETQ. CDR3 coding DNA: TGCGCCAGCAGCTTGGATCAACAGGGGACGGGAAGTTATGAAGCTTTCTTT. Translating gives CASSLDQQGTGSYEAFF.

The chain joins TRBV6-5 to TRBJ2-3; 8 nucleotides line up with TRBD2. Losses at the gene ends were 6 bases for V and 0 bases for J; bases not matched to a gene: 5. Germline lookup yields CDR1 MNHEY and CDR2 SVGAGI. The CDR3 is 15 amino acids. DNA of the CDR3: TGTGCCAGCAGAAATAGCGGGGCTAGCACAGATACGCAGTATTTT. Residues: CASRNSGASTDTQYF.

V is TRBV5-1 and J is TRBJ1-1; the D gene is possibly TRBD1 (5 bases). CDR3 length: 15 amino acids. V was trimmed by 0 bases and J by 1 base, leaving 10 bases between them. Germline CDR1 and CDR2: SGHRS and YFSETQ. The CDR3: CASSLGGRENTEAFF. The CDR3 DNA reads TGCGCCAGCAGCTTGGGGGGGAGGGAGAACACTGAAGCTTTCTTT.

The chain uses TRBV5-1 and TRBJ2-7; no clear D gene. CDR3 length: 14 residues. Germline-derived CDR1 and CDR2 are SGHRS and YFSETQ. Deletions cut 2 bases from V and 2 bases from J, with 11 bases between. Here the CDR3 DNA reads TGCGCCAGCAGCTTTAATTCGGCGGCCTACGAGCAGTACTTC. Its protein product is CASSFNSAAYEQYF.

This chain joins TRBV9 and TRBJ1-1; D perhaps matches TRBD1 (6 bases). The CDR3 has 16 residues. Germline assignment: CDR1 SGDLS and CDR2 YYNGEE. V dropped 1 base and J dropped 6 bases, with 19 bases sitting between them. CDR3 DNA: TGTGCCAGCAGCGTAAAGCGGGGAACAGGGCCCGCTGAAGCTTTCTTT. The encoded protein is CASSVKRGTGPAEAFF.

The chain uses TRBV28 and TRBJ1-1; tentative D call: TRBD1 (6 bases). V was clipped by 7 bases and J by 1 base, with 13 bases between them. The CDR3 is made up of 14 amino acids. Per germline, CDR1 MDHEN and CDR2 SYDVKM. CDR3 in amino acids: CASTNVDRNTEAFF. The CDR3 DNA reads TGTGCCAGCACCAACGTGGACAGGAACACTGAAGCTTTCTTT.

The chain carries TRBV28 and TRBJ2-7, with D unresolved. CDR3 length: 13 amino acids. CDR1 MDHEN and CDR2 SYDVKM come from the germline V gene. The V and J ends lost 1 base and 2 bases respectively, with 6 bases between them. CDR3: CASSLFAAYEQYF. CDR3 DNA sequence: TGTGCCAGCAGTTTATTCGCAGCCTACGAGCAGTACTTC. Full variable domain (outside the CDR3, taken from reference TRBV28 and TRBJ2-7): DVKVTQSSRYLVKRTGEKVFLECVQDMDHENMFWYRQDPGLGLRLIYFSYDVKMKEKGDIPEGYSVSREKKERFSLILESASTNQTSMYLCASSLFAAYEQYFGPGTRLTVT.

The chain is built from TRBV5-4 and TRBJ1-1; 9 nucleotides line up with TRBD1. The CDR3 runs to 15 residues. Germline CDR1 and CDR2: SGHNT and YYREEE (reference sequence). V lost 3 bases and J lost 5; bases outside the gene matches: 8. DNA of the CDR3: TGTGCCAGCAGCTCCACAGGGGGCGGTCGAACTGAAGCTTTCTTT. It codes for CASSSTGGGRTEAFF.

The chain links TRBV6-5 to TRBJ2-2; D is unresolved. Germline V gene lookup returns CDR1 MNHEY and CDR2 SVGAGI. Deletions cut 8 bases from V and 1 base from J, with 8 bases between. The CDR3 has 13 residues. CDR3 amino acids: CASVPRNTGELFF. The CDR3 DNA reads as TGTGCCAGCGTACCTAGGAACACCGGGGAGCTGTTTTTT.

The chain couples TRBV4-1 to TRBJ2-1, with 12 positions matching TRBD2. Looked up from germline, CDR1 is MGHRA and CDR2 is YSYEKL. J was trimmed by 2 bases and V by 0 bases; bases with no gene match: 5. The CDR3 loop spans 18 amino acids. The CDR3 nucleotides are TGCGCCAGCAGCCAAGAGTCCGGACTAGCGGGACCCTACAATGAGCAGTTCTTC. It translates to CASSQESGLAGPYNEQFF.

The chain combines TRBV7-2 with TRBJ1-3; 8 nucleotides align to TRBD1. J gave up 3 bases and V 3 bases, and 4 bases lay outside the gene matches. Germline CDR1 reads SGHTA; CDR2 reads FQGNSA. CDR3 length equals 15 residues. The CDR3 loop is CASSLDRVVGNTIYF. The CDR3 region has the DNA TGTGCCAGCAGCTTGGACAGGGTGGTTGGAAACACCATATATTTT.

CDR3 sequence reads: CASSQTRTSGRQETQYF. CDR3 nucleotides: TGTGCCAGCAGCCAAACTAGGACTAGCGGGAGACAAGAGACCCAGTACTTC. The chain combines TRBV14 with TRBJ2-5; 13 positions agree with TRBD2. CDR1 is SGHDN, CDR2 FVKESK, per germline. With 2 bases clipped from V and 2 bases from J, the junction kept 5 bases outside the gene matches. The CDR3 spans 17 residues.

This chain joins TRBV5-1 and TRBJ1-4; 7 bases are shared with TRBD1. CDR3 size: 15 residues. Germline CDR1 and CDR2: SGHRS and YFSETQ. Losses at the gene ends were 2 bases for V and 6 bases for J; bases not matched to a gene: 7. CDR3 coding DNA: TGCGCCAGCAGCTTAAACAGGGGCGCACATGAAAAACTGTTTTTT. The encoded protein is CASSLNRGAHEKLFF.